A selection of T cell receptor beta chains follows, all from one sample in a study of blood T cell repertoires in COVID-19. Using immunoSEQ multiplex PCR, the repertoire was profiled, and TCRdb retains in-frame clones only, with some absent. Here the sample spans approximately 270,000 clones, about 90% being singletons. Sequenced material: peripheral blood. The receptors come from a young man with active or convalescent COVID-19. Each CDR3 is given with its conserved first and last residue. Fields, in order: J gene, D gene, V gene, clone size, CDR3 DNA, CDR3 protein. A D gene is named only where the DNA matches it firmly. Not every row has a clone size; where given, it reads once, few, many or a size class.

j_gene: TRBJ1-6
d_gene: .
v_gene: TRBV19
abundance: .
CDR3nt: TGTGCCAGTAGTATCTACAATTCACCCCTCCACTTT
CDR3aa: CASSIYNSPLHF

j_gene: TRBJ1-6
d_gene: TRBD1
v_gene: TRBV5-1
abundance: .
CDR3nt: TGCGCCAGCAGCTTGGTGGGACAGGGAAGTTCACCCCTCCACTTT
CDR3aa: CASSLVGQGSSPLHF

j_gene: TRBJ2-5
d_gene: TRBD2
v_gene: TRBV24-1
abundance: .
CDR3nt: TGTGCCACCGCAGACCAGCGGGGTCAAGAGACCCAGTACTTC
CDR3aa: CATADQRGQETQYF

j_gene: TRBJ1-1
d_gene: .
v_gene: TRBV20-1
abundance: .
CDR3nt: TGCAGTGCTAGTCAGTTCGGGGGAACTGAAGCTTTCTTT
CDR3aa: CSASQFGGTEAFF

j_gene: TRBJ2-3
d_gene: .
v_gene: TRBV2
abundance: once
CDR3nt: TGTGCCAGCAGTGAATCTCCCACAGATACGCAGTATTTT
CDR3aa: CASSESPTDTQYF

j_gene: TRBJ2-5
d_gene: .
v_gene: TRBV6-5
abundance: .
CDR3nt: TGTGCCAGCAGTCTGGACAGCCAAGAGACCCAGTACTTC
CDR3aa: CASSLDSQETQYF

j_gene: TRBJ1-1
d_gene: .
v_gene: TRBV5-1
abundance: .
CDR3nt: TGCGCCAGCAGTCGGGGGACTAGTACTATGAACACTGAAGCTTTCTTT
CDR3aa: CASSRGTSTMNTEAFF

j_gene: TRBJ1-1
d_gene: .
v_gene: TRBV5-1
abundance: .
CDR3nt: TGCGCCAGCAGCTTGTTAGATAACACTGAAGCTTTCTTT
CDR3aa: CASSLLDNTEAFF

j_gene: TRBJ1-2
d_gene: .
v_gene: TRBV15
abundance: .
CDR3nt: TGTGCCACCAGCAGGGGGGGGACACTGTGGGCTGGCTACACCTTC
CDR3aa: CATSRGGTLWAGYTF

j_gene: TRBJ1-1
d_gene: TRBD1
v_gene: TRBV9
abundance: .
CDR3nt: TGTGCCAGCAGCACGCAACAGGGGAGGACTGAAGCTTTCTTT
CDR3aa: CASSTQQGRTEAFF

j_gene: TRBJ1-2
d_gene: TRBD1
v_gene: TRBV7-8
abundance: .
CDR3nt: TGTGCCAGCAGCTTAGAAAGGCCAGGGGGGTTAGGCTACACCTTC
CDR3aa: CASSLERPGGLGYTF

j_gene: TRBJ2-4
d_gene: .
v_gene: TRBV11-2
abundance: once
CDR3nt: TGTGCCAGCAGCTTACGTCGGGTTAGCCGGGGCAAAAACATTCAGTACTTC
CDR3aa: CASSLRRVSRGKNIQYF

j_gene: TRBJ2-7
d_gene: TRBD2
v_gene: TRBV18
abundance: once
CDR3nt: TGTGCCAGCTCACCCCTATTCGGGGGGGCCCACGAGCAGTACTTC
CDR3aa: CASSPLFGGAHEQYF

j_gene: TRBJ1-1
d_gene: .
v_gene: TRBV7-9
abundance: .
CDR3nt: TGTGCCAGCAGCCCCGATCCAGGCGGGACTGAAGCTTTCTTT
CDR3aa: CASSPDPGGTEAFF

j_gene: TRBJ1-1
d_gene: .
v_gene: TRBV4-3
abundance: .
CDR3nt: TGCGCCAGCAGCCATGGAGGGGACACTGAAGCTTTCTTT
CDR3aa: CASSHGGDTEAFF

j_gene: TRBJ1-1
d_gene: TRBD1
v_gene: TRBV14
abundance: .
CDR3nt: TGTGCCAGCAGCCAGCGGACAGGGATGGTCACTGAAGCTTTCTTT
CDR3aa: CASSQRTGMVTEAFF

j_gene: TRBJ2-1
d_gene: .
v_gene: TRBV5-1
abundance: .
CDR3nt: TGCGCCAGCAGCTTTGGCCCCAATGAGCAGTTCTTC
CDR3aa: CASSFGPNEQFF

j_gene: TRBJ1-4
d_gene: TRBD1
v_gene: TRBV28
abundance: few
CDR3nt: TGTGCCAGCAGTCGTTGGGACAGGGCGTGGACTAATGAAAAACTGTTTTTT
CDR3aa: CASSRWDRAWTNEKLFF

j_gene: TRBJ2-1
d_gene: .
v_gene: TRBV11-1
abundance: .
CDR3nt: TGTGCCAGCAGCTTATCAGGGAATCGAAATGAGCAGTTCTTC
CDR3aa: CASSLSGNRNEQFF

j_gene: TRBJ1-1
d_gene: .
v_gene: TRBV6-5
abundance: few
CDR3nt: TGTGCCAGCATCCCCCGGGGAACTGAAGCTTTCTTT
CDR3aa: CASIPRGTEAFF

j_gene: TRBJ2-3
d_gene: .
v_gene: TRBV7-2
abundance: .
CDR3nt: TGTGCCAGCAGCCCCCTGGATACGCAGTATTTT
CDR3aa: CASSPLDTQYF

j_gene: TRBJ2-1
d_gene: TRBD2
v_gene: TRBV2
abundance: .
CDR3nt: TGTGCCAGCAGTGACGCTAGCGGGAGATCGGAGCAGTTCTTC
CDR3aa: CASSDASGRSEQFF

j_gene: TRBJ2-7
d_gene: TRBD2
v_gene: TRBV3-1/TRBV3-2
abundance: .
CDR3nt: TGTGCCAGCAGCCAAGAGACTAGCGGGACGAACGAGCAGTACTTC
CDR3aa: CASSQETSGTNEQYF

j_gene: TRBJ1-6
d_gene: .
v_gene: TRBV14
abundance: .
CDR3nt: TGTGCCAGCAGCCAAGGCGGCAATAATTCACCCCTCCACTTT
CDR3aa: CASSQGGNNSPLHF

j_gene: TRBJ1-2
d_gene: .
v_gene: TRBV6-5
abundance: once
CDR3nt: TGTGCCAGCAGTTACGTACTCAGGGCCCCTTGGGGCTACACCTTC
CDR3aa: CASSYVLRAPWGYTF

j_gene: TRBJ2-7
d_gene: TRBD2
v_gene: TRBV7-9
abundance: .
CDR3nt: TGTGCCAGCAGCTTAGCGGGGGGAGGGAACGAGCAGTACTTC
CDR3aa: CASSLAGGGNEQYF

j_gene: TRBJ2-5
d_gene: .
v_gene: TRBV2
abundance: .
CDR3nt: TGTGCCAGCAGTGTAAACGGGGGCCAAGAGACCCAGTACTTC
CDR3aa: CASSVNGGQETQYF

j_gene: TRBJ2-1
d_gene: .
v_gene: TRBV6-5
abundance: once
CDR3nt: TGTGCCAGCAGTTTGGAGGGGGCTAGGAATGAGCAGTTCTTC
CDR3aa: CASSLEGARNEQFF

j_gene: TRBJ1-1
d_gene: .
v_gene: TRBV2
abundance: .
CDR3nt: TGTGCCAGCAGCGATGCCCTCGGCAGGGTAGAAGCTTTCTTT
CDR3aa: CASSDALGRVEAFF

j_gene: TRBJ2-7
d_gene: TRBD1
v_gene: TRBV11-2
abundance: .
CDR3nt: TGTGCCAGCAGCTTCAAGACAGGGCAGATAGTCTCCTACGAGCAGTACTTC
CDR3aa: CASSFKTGQIVSYEQYF

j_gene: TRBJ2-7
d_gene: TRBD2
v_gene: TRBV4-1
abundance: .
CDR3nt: TGCGCCAGCAGCGTTGGACTAGCGTCACAATACGAGCAGTACTTC
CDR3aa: CASSVGLASQYEQYF

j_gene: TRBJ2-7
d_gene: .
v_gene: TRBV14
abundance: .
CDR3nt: TGTGCCAGCAGCATGACGGGTGGCTACGAGCAGTACTTC
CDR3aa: CASSMTGGYEQYF

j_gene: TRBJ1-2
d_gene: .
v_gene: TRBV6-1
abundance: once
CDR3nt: TGTGCCAGCAGTGAACGCTCGGCCCGGTGGGCTATGGGCTACACCTTC
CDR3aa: CASSERSARWAMGYTF

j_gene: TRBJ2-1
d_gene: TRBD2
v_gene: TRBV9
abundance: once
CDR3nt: TGTGCCAGCAGCGTAGGGGGGACTAACAATGAGCAGTTCTTC
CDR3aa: CASSVGGTNNEQFF

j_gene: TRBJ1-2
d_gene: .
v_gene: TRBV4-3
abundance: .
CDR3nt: TGCGCCAGCAGCCCCCAGGGTAGTGGGGCCTATGGCTACACCTTC
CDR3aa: CASSPQGSGAYGYTF

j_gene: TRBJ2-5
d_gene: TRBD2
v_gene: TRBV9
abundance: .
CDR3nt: TGTGCCAGCAGCGCCGGGGCGACTAGCGGGCAGGAGACCCAGTACTTC
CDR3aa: CASSAGATSGQETQYF

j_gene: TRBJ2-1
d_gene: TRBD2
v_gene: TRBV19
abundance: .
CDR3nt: TGTGCCAGTAGTCCGCGACTAGCGGGAGTAGCTGAGCAGTTCTTC
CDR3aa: CASSPRLAGVAEQFF

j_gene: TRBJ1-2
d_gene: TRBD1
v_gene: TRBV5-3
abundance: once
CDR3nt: TGTGCCAGAAGCTTGTCAGGGGGCAATAGGAGCTACACCTTC
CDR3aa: CARSLSGGNRSYTF

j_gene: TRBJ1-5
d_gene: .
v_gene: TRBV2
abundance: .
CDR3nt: TGTGCCAGCAGTCTTATCAATCAGCCCCAGCATTTT
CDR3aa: CASSLINQPQHF

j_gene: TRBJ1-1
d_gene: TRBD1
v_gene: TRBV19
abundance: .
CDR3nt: TGTGCCAGTAGTTTCACAGGGGTTCGGATCACTGAAGCTTTCTTT
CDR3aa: CASSFTGVRITEAFF

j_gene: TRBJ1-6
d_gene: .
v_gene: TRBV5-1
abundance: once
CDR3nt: TGCGCCAGCAGCTCCTCAGGGATTGAATATAATTCACCCCTCCACTTT
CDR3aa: CASSSSGIEYNSPLHF

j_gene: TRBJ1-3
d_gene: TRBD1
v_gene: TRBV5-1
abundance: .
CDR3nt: TGCGCCAGCAGCTTCACAGGGGACACCATATATTTT
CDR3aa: CASSFTGDTIYF

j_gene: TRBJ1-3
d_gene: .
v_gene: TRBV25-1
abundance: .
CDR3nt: TGTGCCAGCAGTGAATCTAACCTATATGGAAACACCATATATTTT
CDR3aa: CASSESNLYGNTIYF

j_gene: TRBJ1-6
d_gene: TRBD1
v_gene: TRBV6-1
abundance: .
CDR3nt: TGTGCCAGCAGGGGGGACAGGGATCATTCACCCCTCCACTTT
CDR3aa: CASRGDRDHSPLHF

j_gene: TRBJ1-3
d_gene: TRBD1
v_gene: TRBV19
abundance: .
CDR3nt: TGTGCCAGTACCTGGGACAGGGCCCTCTCTGGAAACACCATATATTTT
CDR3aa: CASTWDRALSGNTIYF

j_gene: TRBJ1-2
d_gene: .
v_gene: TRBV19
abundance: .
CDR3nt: TGTGCCAGTAGTTTTGCAACCCGGACACCCTCGACCGGCTACACCTTC
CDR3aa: CASSFATRTPSTGYTF

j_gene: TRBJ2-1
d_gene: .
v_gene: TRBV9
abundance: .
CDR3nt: TGTGCCAGCAGCGTAGTGCCCAGCGATACCTACAATGAGCAGTTCTTC
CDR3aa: CASSVVPSDTYNEQFF

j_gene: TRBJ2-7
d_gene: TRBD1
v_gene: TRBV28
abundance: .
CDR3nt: TGTGCCAGCAAAGCTCCGGGACAGCCTGCCTACGAGCAGTACTTC
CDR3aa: CASKAPGQPAYEQYF

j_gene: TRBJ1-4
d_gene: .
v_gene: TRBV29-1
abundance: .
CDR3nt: TGCGGAGTAAGAGAATCTAATGAAAAACTGTTTTTT
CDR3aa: CGVRESNEKLFF

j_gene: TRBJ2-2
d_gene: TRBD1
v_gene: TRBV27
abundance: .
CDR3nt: TGTGCCAGCACTGTGACAGGGCTCAACACCGGGGAGCTGTTTTTT
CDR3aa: CASTVTGLNTGELFF

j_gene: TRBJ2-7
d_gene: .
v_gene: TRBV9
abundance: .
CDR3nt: TGTGCCAGCAGCGTAACGCTAGCGCGCGAGCAGTACTTC
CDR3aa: CASSVTLAREQYF

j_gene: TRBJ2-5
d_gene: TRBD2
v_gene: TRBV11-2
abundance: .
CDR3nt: TGTGCCAGCAGCTTGGGACTAGCGCTCCAAGAGACCCAGTACTTC
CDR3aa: CASSLGLALQETQYF

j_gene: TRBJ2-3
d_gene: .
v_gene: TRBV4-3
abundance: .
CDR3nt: TGCGCCAGCAGCCAAGAAGAGGGAGGTACGCAGTATTTT
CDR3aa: CASSQEEGGTQYF